This passage covers 24 T cell receptor beta chains from one sample sequenced in a study of human T cells and chemical hapten exposure. Time point in this sample: patch test 1, 2 weeks after DPC sensitization. Treatment defined: therapeutic diphenylcyclopropenone sensitization with weekly scalp DPC. TCRdb ran MiXCR on the RACE reads and lists one entry per CDR3 protein. Here the sample spans around 100,000 distinct CDR3 sequences, more than 9.5% being singletons. This specimen consisted of whole blood, obtained in connection with sensitization to the hapten diphenylcyclopropenone (DPC). These receptors came from a woman aged 40 to 55 with alopecia areata. Some clones in this sample may be carry-over from other donors' samples.

The V and J genes are TRBV7-2 and TRBJ1-5, with TRBD1 as a possible D gene (6 bases). Germline-derived CDR1 and CDR2 are SGHTA and FQGNSA. CDR3 size: 15 residues. V was pared by 1 base and J by 2 bases, with 9 bases between. The CDR3 region has the DNA TGTGCCAGCAGCTTAGACACAGGGCGCAATCAGCCCCAGCATTTT. This encodes CASSLDTGRNQPQHF.

In its sample, this clonotype was seen many times. The gene calls are TRBV6-5 and TRBJ1-6; D not resolved. Germline CDR1 and CDR2: MNHEY and SVGAGI. V lost 6 bases, J lost 12 bases, and 12 bases lay in between. The CDR3 covers 12 residues. The CDR3 sequence: CASSPSLEPLHF. CDR3 bases: TGTGCCAGCAGCCCATCCCTGGAACCCCTCCACTTT.

V is TRBV12-3 or TRBV12-4 and J is TRBJ2-7; D is tentatively TRBD1 or TRBD2 (5 bases each). V shed 3 bases and J shed 0 bases, with 9 bases lying between them. This CDR3 region has 14 residues. The CDR3 region is CASSLGEHSYEQYF. In DNA, the CDR3 is TGTGCCAGCAGTTTGGGGGAACACTCCTACGAGCAGTACTTC.

The table lists this clonotype with many counts. J is TRBJ1-1 and V is TRBV20-1, with 8 bases aligning to TRBD1. J was trimmed by 4 bases and V by 0 bases; bases with no gene match: 7. Germline CDR1 and CDR2: DFQATT and SNEGSKA (reference sequence). This CDR3 comprises 15 residues. CDR3 sequence reads: CSARDFDRGGTEAFF. The CDR3, as DNA: TGCAGTGCTAGAGACTTCGACAGGGGAGGCACTGAAGCTTTCTTT.

This clonotype was seen a few times. The rearrangement joins TRBV19 to TRBJ2-1; 7 bases match TRBD2. Germline V lookup: CDR1 LNHDA, CDR2 SQIVND (reference sequence). The ends lost 1 base at V and 10 bases at J; junction bases unmatched: 13. The CDR3 spans 16 residues. Here the CDR3 DNA reads TGTGCCAGTAGTATAGGCGGGACTACTTTAGGGGTGGAGCAGTTCTTC. Protein product: CASSIGGTTLGVEQFF.

This clonotype came up a few times. The gene calls are TRBV12-3 or TRBV12-4 and TRBJ2-2, with a possible D match to TRBD2 (6 bases). The CDR3 covers 13 residues. Trimming took off 8 bases at V and 7 bases at J, with 14 bases between the two ends. Here the CDR3 DNA reads TGTGCCAGCCGTCCTGGGGGGATCGGGGAGCTGTTTTTT. Its translation: CASRPGGIGELFF.

This clonotype has just a few counts. The rearrangement links TRBV19 to TRBJ1-5; no clear D gene. V gave up 5 bases and J gave up 6 bases, with 11 bases separating them. The CDR3 sequence is 13 residues long. The germline V gene encodes CDR1 LNHDA and CDR2 SQIVND (reference sequence). In DNA, the CDR3 is TGTGCCAGTAGTCAGAATGCAGCTCAGCCCCAGCATTTT. It is translated as CASSQNAAQPQHF.

This sequence joins TRBV7-2 and TRBJ1-6; D gene uncertain. V was clipped by 3 bases and J by 14 bases, with 11 bases between them. The CDR3 spans 12 residues. Germline values: CDR1 SGHTA, CDR2 FQGNSA. The CDR3 here is CASSFFASALHF. The CDR3 DNA sequence: TGTGCCAGCAGCTTCTTTGCTTCTGCCCTCCACTTT.

This clonotype was counted between two and nine times. The chain combines TRBV7-2 with TRBJ2-7; D is uncertain. V lost 5 bases and J lost 7, with 12 bases in between. CDR1 and CDR2 (germline): SGHTA, FQGNSA. This CDR3 region has 12 residues. The CDR3 protein is CASSLFRMEQYF. The CDR3 DNA follows: TGTGCCAGCAGCCTATTCCGGATGGAGCAGTACTTC.

The table lists this clonotype with many counts. The chain joins TRBV19 to TRBJ2-5, with TRBD1 identical over 11 bases. CDR1 and CDR2 (germline): LNHDA, SQIVND (reference sequence). V lost 5 bases to trimming and J lost 4 bases; unmatched junction nucleotides: 6. This CDR3 comprises 15 residues. In DNA, the CDR3 is TGTGCCAGTAGTCGACGGACAGGGGGCGCAGAGACCCAGTACTTC. This translates into CASSRRTGGAETQYF.

This clonotype showed up many times. The gene calls are TRBV12-3 or TRBV12-4 and TRBJ2-7; possibly TRBD1 for D (6 bases). V lost 6 bases to trimming and J lost 7 bases, with 16 bases between them. The CDR3 loop spans 13 amino acids. Written as DNA, the CDR3 is TGTGCCAGCAGCAGCCGACAGGTATGGGAGCAGTACTTC. This sequence encodes CASSSRQVWEQYF.

This chain links TRBV6-1 with TRBJ1-3; the D is unclear. Trimming took 8 bases from V and 4 from J, leaving 6 bases between them. The CDR3 is 11 residues long. Per the germline V gene, CDR1 is MNHNS and CDR2 is SASEGT. The CDR3 DNA reads TGTGCCAGCGCTCTAGGAAACACCATATATTTT. This encodes CASALGNTIYF.

This clonotype was seen at least ten times. The V gene is TRBV20-1, the J gene TRBJ2-1; 7 positions agree with TRBD1. Unmatched junction bases numbered 2, after V lost 4 bases and J lost 2 bases. Germline values: CDR1 DFQATT, CDR2 SNEGSKA (reference sequence). The CDR3 sequence is 13 residues long. CDR3 bases: TGCAGTGCTAAGGGGACAGCCTACAATGAGCAGTTCTTC. It yields the protein CSAKGTAYNEQFF.

For the CDR3, the DNA is TGCAGTGCTAGCCGGGACGCCGGCTACGAGCAGTACTTC. Amino acids: CSASRDAGYEQYF. The chain combines TRBV20-1 with TRBJ2-7, with D possibly being TRBD1 or TRBD2 (5 bases each). Germline-derived CDR1 and CDR2 are DFQATT and SNEGSKA (reference sequence). CDR3 length: 13 residues. The germline V and J ends were trimmed by 3 bases and 3 bases, with 12 bases remaining between them.

This chain links TRBV20-1 with TRBJ1-1; possible D gene TRBD1, 5 bases. The CDR3 length is 13 residues. V gave up 6 bases and J gave up 4 bases, with 15 bases separating them. The V gene's germline CDR1 is DFQATT and CDR2 SNEGSKA (reference sequence). The CDR3 loop reads CSAKRQGGTEAFF. In DNA form, the CDR3 reads TGCAGTGCGAAGAGGCAGGGCGGCACTGAAGCTTTCTTT.

This sequence joins TRBV4-3 and TRBJ2-5, with 7 bases aligning to TRBD2. V lost 6 bases, J lost 2 bases, and 12 bases stayed unmatched. The CDR3 is 16 residues long. Per germline, CDR1 LGHNA and CDR2 YSLEER. CDR3 coding DNA: TGCGCCAGCAGTCTAAGTTGGGCTAGCGGACAAGAGACCCAGTACTTC. Protein sequence: CASSLSWASGQETQYF.

J is TRBJ2-1 and V is TRBV30; 12 bases map to TRBD2. The germline CDR1 and CDR2 sequences are GTSNPN and SVGIG (reference sequence). J lost 7 bases, V lost 3 bases, and 10 bases had no gene match. The CDR3 consists of 16 residues. CDR3: CAWRARLAGVKNEQFF. CDR3 nucleotide sequence: TGTGCCTGGAGGGCCCGACTAGCGGGAGTGAAGAATGAGCAGTTCTTC.

V is TRBV18 and J is TRBJ2-3, with TRBD1 matching over 9 bases. The CDR3 has 15 amino acids. Germline V gene sequence: CDR1 KGHSH, CDR2 LQKENI. The ends lost 2 bases at V and 7 bases at J; junction bases unmatched: 7. The CDR3, as DNA: TGTGCCAGCTCACCAAGGGACAGGGTAGAGAATACGCAGTATTTT. Residues: CASSPRDRVENTQYF.

This clonotype was counted only a few times. The chain combines TRBV12-3 or TRBV12-4 with TRBJ1-3; D gene ambiguous. The V gene lost 7 bases and the J gene lost 1 base, with 11 bases spanning the gap. This CDR3 contains 14 residues. CDR3 bases: TGTGCCAGCACTTCCGAGGGTTCTGGAAACACCATATATTTT. Amino acids: CASTSEGSGNTIYF.

This sequence joins TRBV6-2 or TRBV6-3 and TRBJ2-1, with D possibly matching TRBD2 (5 bases). V lost 5 bases and J 5 bases, leaving 13 bases between the germline ends. Per germline, CDR1 MNHEY and CDR2 SVGEGT. This CDR3 spans 14 amino acids. In DNA, the CDR3 is TGTGCCAGCAGTCAGACCACCGGGAACAATGAGCAGTTCTTC. Protein sequence: CASSQTTGNNEQFF.

This clonotype was counted at least ten times. J is TRBJ2-2 and V is TRBV5-1, with D unclear. Trimming stripped 7 bases from V and 6 bases from J, with 22 bases between. The CDR3 has 16 residues. CDR1 is SGHRS, CDR2 YFSETQ, per germline. DNA for the CDR3: TGCGCCAGCGCTCACCTCGGTGGGCCGTCCCCCGGGGAGCTGTTTTTT. It is translated as CASAHLGGPSPGELFF.

This clonotype has a count of ten or more. This sequence joins TRBV6-6 and TRBJ2-1; unclear D gene. The CDR3 length is 17 residues. The germline V gene encodes CDR1 MNHNY and CDR2 SVGAGI (reference sequence). Trimming removed 4 bases from V and 0 bases from J, with 16 bases in between. The CDR3 spells CASSFRNLLSSYNEQFF. CDR3 coding DNA: TGTGCCAGCAGTTTTCGGAACCTCCTGAGCTCCTACAATGAGCAGTTCTTC.

This clonotype appeared a few times. A junction boundary mismatches the germline segment, possibly from a read error. J is TRBJ2-6 and V is TRBV30; 10 nucleotides agree with TRBD1. Germline V gene sequence: CDR1 GTSNPN, CDR2 SVGIG (reference sequence). CDR3 size: 17 residues. The CDR3 DNA is TGTGCCTGGAGTGTCGGGACAGGGGATTCTGGGGCCAACGTCCTGATTTTC. Its translation: CAWSVGTGDSGANVLIF.

This clonotype was counted at least ten times. The chain employs TRBV30 and TRBJ2-7; 7 nucleotides line up with TRBD1. Germline lookup yields CDR1 GTSNPN and CDR2 SVGIG (reference sequence). V gave up 6 bases and J gave up 11 bases; unmatched junction bases: 10. CDR3 length: 11 amino acids. The CDR3 region is CACQTPGTEYF. Written as DNA, the CDR3 is TGTGCCTGCCAAACGCCCGGGACAGAGTACTTC.